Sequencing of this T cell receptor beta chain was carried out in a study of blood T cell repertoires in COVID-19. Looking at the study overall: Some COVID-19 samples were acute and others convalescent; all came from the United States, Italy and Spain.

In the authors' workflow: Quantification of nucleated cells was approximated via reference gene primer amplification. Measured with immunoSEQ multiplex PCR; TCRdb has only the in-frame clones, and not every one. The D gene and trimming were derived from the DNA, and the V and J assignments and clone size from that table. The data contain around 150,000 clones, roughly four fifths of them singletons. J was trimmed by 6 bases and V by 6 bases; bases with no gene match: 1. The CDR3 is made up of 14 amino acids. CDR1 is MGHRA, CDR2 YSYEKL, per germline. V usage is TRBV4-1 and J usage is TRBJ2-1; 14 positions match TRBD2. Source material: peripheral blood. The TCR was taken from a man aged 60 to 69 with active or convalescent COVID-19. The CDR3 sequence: CASSGTSGSNEQFF. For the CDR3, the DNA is TGCGCCAGCAGTGGGACTAGCGGGAGCAATGAGCAGTTCTTC.